This entry lists 27 T cell receptor beta chains sequenced from one sample in a study of T cell responses to AZD1222 COVID-19 vaccine. Sequencing used immunoSEQ multiplex PCR; TCRdb keeps in-frame clones, though not all of them. The data contain around 150,000 clones, 88% of them singletons. Source: peripheral blood, taken 28 days after the second AZD1222 dose. These receptors were obtained from an adult who received the AZD1222 COVID-19 vaccine.

The CDR3 loop is CASSSLLAGAYEQYF. CDR3 coding DNA: TGTGCCAGCAGTTCCCTCTTAGCAGGGGCTTACGAGCAGTACTTC. This chain connects TRBV27 to TRBJ2-7, with D tentatively TRBD1 (6 bases). The CDR3 is 15 residues long. The ends were cut back, 4 bases at V and 4 bases at J, with 17 bases in the middle. The V gene's germline CDR1 is MNHEY and CDR2 SMNVEV (reference sequence).

J is TRBJ1-2 and V is TRBV20-1; D call uncertain. The CDR3 is 11 amino acids. V lost 1 base and J lost 8, with 8 bases in between. Germline CDR1 reads DFQATT; CDR2 reads SNEGSKA (reference sequence). CDR3 protein: CSARGIRGYTF. CDR3 nucleotide sequence: TGCAGTGCTAGAGGTATTAGGGGCTACACCTTC.

This chain links TRBV28 with TRBJ1-3, with 7 bases aligning to TRBD1. Looked up from germline, CDR1 is MDHEN and CDR2 is SYDVKM. CDR3 length equals 16 residues. Unmatched junction bases numbered 5, after V lost 3 bases and J lost 0 bases. The CDR3 DNA sequence: TGTGCCAGCAGTTTTTTCGGGGACAGCTCTGGAAACACCATATATTTT. It translates to CASSFFGDSSGNTIYF.

In its sample, this clone was seen a few times. The chain couples TRBV7-2 to TRBJ2-7; 7 bases line up with TRBD2. There are 15 residues in the CDR3. Germline lookup yields CDR1 SGHTA and CDR2 FQGNSA. Germline trimming cut 5 bases from V and 4 bases from J; bases unmatched to any gene: 11. Written as DNA, the CDR3 is TGTGCCAGCAGCCCAGAGCGAGGCGGGGGATACGAGCAGTACTTC. This gives the protein CASSPERGGGYEQYF.

The chain couples TRBV6-5 to TRBJ1-1; D not resolved. The germline V gene encodes CDR1 MNHEY and CDR2 SVGAGI. The CDR3 contains 14 residues. V lost 4 bases and J 1 base, leaving 10 bases between the germline ends. CDR3 amino acids: CASSSGSRNTEAFF. The CDR3 DNA reads TGTGCCAGCAGTTCAGGCTCAAGGAACACTGAAGCTTTCTTT.

The chain combines TRBV2 with TRBJ2-4, with D possibly being TRBD1 (6 bases). V lost 4 bases and J 5 bases, leaving 18 bases between the germline ends. The CDR3 extends over 16 amino acids. CDR1 is SNHLY and CDR2 is FYNNEI in the germline V gene. The CDR3 loop is CASSVGGTSGQNIQYF. The CDR3 DNA is TGTGCCAGCAGTGTTGGGGGCACATCGGGACAAAACATTCAGTACTTC.

The chain combines TRBV7-2 with TRBJ1-1; 7 bases match TRBD1. CDR1 SGHTA and CDR2 FQGNSA come from the germline V gene. The CDR3 has 15 residues. V gave up 2 bases and J gave up 1 base; unmatched junction bases: 4. CDR3 coding DNA: TGTGCCAGCAGCTTATGGGCAGGGGGGAACACTGAAGCTTTCTTT. Encoded protein: CASSLWAGGNTEAFF.

This clone was recorded only once. The chain employs TRBV7-9 and TRBJ2-3, with 8 bases lining up with TRBD2. V shed 6 bases, J shed 0 bases, and the junction held 11 bases outside the gene matches. This CDR3 contains 17 residues. Germline-derived CDR1 and CDR2 are SEHNR and FQNEAQ (reference sequence). The CDR3 spells CASRPGLGTTSTDTQYF. DNA of the CDR3: TGTGCCAGCAGACCGGGACTAGGTACGACTAGCACAGATACGCAGTATTTT. The whole variable domain, remainder taken from reference TRBV7-9 and TRBJ2-3, is DTGVSQNPRHKITKRGQNVTFRCDPISEHNRLYWYRQTLGQGPEFLTYFQNEAQLEKSRLLSDRFSAERPKGSFSTLEIQRTEQGDSAMYLCASRPGLGTTSTDTQYFGPGTRLTVL.

The CDR3 spells CAISGDSGWDNEQFF. In DNA, the CDR3 is TGTGCCATCAGTGGGGACAGCGGGTGGGACAATGAGCAGTTCTTC. The chain recombines TRBV10-3 with TRBJ2-1; tentative D call: TRBD1 (7 bases). The CDR3 runs to 15 residues. V was trimmed by 4 bases and J by 5 bases, leaving 15 bases between them. Germline CDR1 and CDR2: ENHRY and SYGVKD.

The gene calls are TRBV6-6 and TRBJ1-2; 11 bases are a match to TRBD1. The ends lost 8 bases at V and 7 bases at J; junction bases unmatched: 9. Germline loops: CDR1 MNHNY, CDR2 SVGAGI (reference sequence). The CDR3 is 14 amino acids. CDR3 sequence: CASGGTGGRGGYTF. The CDR3 DNA reads as TGTGCCAGCGGTGGGACAGGGGGACGCGGTGGCTACACCTTC.

This clone was seen once. The chain couples TRBV18 to TRBJ1-2; D remains unclear. Germline CDR1 reads KGHSH; CDR2 reads LQKENI. V lost 3 bases, J lost 8 bases, and 19 bases lay in between. The CDR3 length is 15 residues. As DNA, the CDR3 is TGTGCCAGCTCACCCCAGGAGGAGGGAGGATACGGCTACACCTTC. It specifies CASSPQEEGGYGYTF.

V gene TRBV27 combines with J gene TRBJ2-7; D could derive from TRBD1 or TRBD2 (5 bases each). The CDR3 extends over 13 amino acids. Germline-derived CDR1 and CDR2 are MNHEY and SMNVEV (reference sequence). V was cut by 6 bases and J by 1 base, with 10 bases left in between. DNA of the CDR3: TGTGCCAGCAGGGAGGACACTTCCTACGAGCAGTACTTC. Residues: CASREDTSYEQYF.

The chain recombines TRBV7-9 with TRBJ1-1, with D perhaps TRBD1 (5 bases). In germline, CDR1 is SEHNR, CDR2 FQNEAQ (reference sequence). Trimming took 3 bases from V and 4 from J, leaving 12 bases between them. The CDR3 contains 14 residues. The CDR3 coding sequence is TGTGCCAGCAGCTTTCGGGGGGTGGGCACTGAAGCTTTCTTT. Residues: CASSFRGVGTEAFF.

The chain links TRBV27 to TRBJ1-6; no firm D call. Germline assignment: CDR1 MNHEY and CDR2 SMNVEV (reference sequence). The CDR3 runs 14 residues. V shed 5 bases and J shed 6 bases, with 11 bases lying between them. In DNA form, the CDR3 reads TGTGCCAGCAGTCTCGGATCCCCTAATTCACCCCTCCACTTT. Its protein is CASSLGSPNSPLHF.

The V gene is TRBV7-8, the J gene TRBJ2-7; TRBD1 matches at 7 bases. Germline loops: CDR1 SGHVS, CDR2 FQNEAQ. The CDR3 extends over 14 amino acids. The V and J ends lost 5 bases and 6 bases, in that order; junction bases with no gene match: 10. CDR3 amino acids: CASSPRRTGGEQYF. CDR3 DNA: TGTGCCAGCAGCCCGCGCCGGACAGGAGGCGAGCAGTACTTC.

The chain combines TRBV5-1 with TRBJ1-5; 8 bases fit TRBD1. CDR3 size: 15 residues. Germline assignment: CDR1 SGHRS and CDR2 YFSETQ. With V trimmed by 0 bases and J by 6 bases, 5 bases remained unmatched. CDR3 bases: TGCGCCAGCAGCTTGGGAGGACAGGGAGGTCAGCCCCAGCATTTT. Its translation: CASSLGGQGGQPQHF.

The gene calls are TRBV7-9 and TRBJ2-5, with 8 bases matching TRBD2. The V and J ends lost 1 base and 0 bases, in that order; junction bases with no gene match: 4. This CDR3 comprises 16 residues. Germline V gene lookup returns CDR1 SEHNR and CDR2 FQNEAQ (reference sequence). CDR3 nucleotides: TGTGCCAGCAGCTTAGTTCTAGCGGGCTACCAAGAGACCCAGTACTTC. Amino acids: CASSLVLAGYQETQYF.

The chain carries TRBV6-7 and TRBJ2-7; D perhaps matches TRBD2 (5 bases). TRBV6-7 is an open reading frame whose function is uncertain. Trimming took 2 bases from V and 5 from J, leaving 22 bases between them. The CDR3 consists of 17 residues. CDR3 sequence (DNA): TGTGCCAGCAGTTACCCCCCTTTGAGAGCGGTCCGCCACGAGCAGTACTTC. Translated: CASSYPPLRAVRHEQYF.

DNA of the CDR3: TGTGCCAGCAGCTTAGCGAGGCAGGCTAATAATTCACCCCTCCACTTT. Residues: CASSLARQANNSPLHF. The rearrangement uses TRBV7-8 and TRBJ1-6; unclear D gene. CDR1 SGHVS and CDR2 FQNEAQ come from the germline V gene. V lost 0 bases, J lost 5 bases, and 11 bases lay in between. The CDR3 is made up of 16 amino acids.

The chain uses TRBV5-5 and TRBJ2-1; D remains unclear. Between the trimmed V and J ends, which lost 6 bases and 2 bases, there was a span of 18 bases. Germline values: CDR1 SGHKS, CDR2 YYEKEE (reference sequence). This CDR3 region has 16 residues. CDR3 protein: CASTLGAATAYNEQFF. The CDR3, as DNA: TGTGCCAGCACCCTTGGAGCAGCGACCGCCTACAATGAGCAGTTCTTC.

The genes are TRBV19 and TRBJ1-6; tentatively, D is TRBD1 (5 bases). The length of the CDR3 is 12 residues. V shed 7 bases and J shed 14 bases, with 15 bases lying between them. CDR1 LNHDA and CDR2 SQIVND come from the germline V gene (reference sequence). For the CDR3, the DNA is TGTGCCAGTACCGCCGGGACGTTCGCCCTCCACTTT. Its protein is CASTAGTFALHF.

The gene calls are TRBV29-1 and TRBJ2-5; D unclear. CDR1 and CDR2 from the germline V gene are SQVTM and ANQGSEA. V lost 5 bases and J lost 5, with 6 bases in between. The CDR3 totals 10 residues. DNA of the CDR3: TGCAGCGTTAAAACCGAGACCCAGTACTTC. It specifies CSVKTETQYF. Using reference TRBV29-1 and TRBJ2-5 for the parts outside the CDR3, the full variable domain is SAVISQKPSRDICQRGTSLTIQCQVDSQVTMMFWYRQQPGQSLTLIATANQGSEATYESGFVIDKFPISRPNLTFSTLTVSNMSPEDSSIYLCSVKTETQYFGPGTRLLVL.

V gene TRBV14 combines with J gene TRBJ2-7; D is perhaps TRBD2 (6 bases). This CDR3 is 16 amino acids long. Germline CDR1 SGHDN, CDR2 FVKESK. The V end was cut by 4 bases, the J end by 3 bases, with 19 bases between. The DNA of the CDR3 is TGTGCCAGCAGCCCCCCGGAGGGATTAGGCAACTACGAGCAGTACTTC. Translation: CASSPPEGLGNYEQYF.

CDR3 in DNA: TGTGCCAGCAGTTATGGTCATGGGGCGCGTTACTATGGCTACACCTTC. Translating it yields CASSYGHGARYYGYTF. The chain combines TRBV6-2 or TRBV6-3 with TRBJ1-2, with D perhaps matching TRBD1 (5 bases). The CDR3 loop spans 16 amino acids. Germline V gene sequence: CDR1 MNHEY, CDR2 SVGEGT. Deletions cut 3 bases from V and 3 bases from J, with 17 bases between.

The gene calls are TRBV7-2 and TRBJ2-5; the match to TRBD2 covers 8 bases. This CDR3 spans 16 amino acids. Losses at the gene ends were 5 bases for V and 0 bases for J; bases not matched to a gene: 8. Germline V CDR1 and CDR2: SGHTA, FQGNSA. The DNA for the CDR3 is TGTGCCAGCAGCCCCGGACTAGCAATGTACCAAGAGACCCAGTACTTC. This gives the protein CASSPGLAMYQETQYF.

This sequence joins TRBV6-5 and TRBJ1-1, with D maybe TRBD1 (6 bases). The germline CDR1 and CDR2 sequences are MNHEY and SVGAGI. This CDR3 has 14 amino acids. The germline V and J ends were trimmed by 7 bases and 4 bases, with 16 bases remaining between them. The CDR3 nucleotides are TGTGCCAGCACCTTACGGGGGCAGTTCACTGAAGCTTTCTTT. Protein: CASTLRGQFTEAFF.

V is TRBV6-5 and J is TRBJ2-1; D unclear. Trimming removed 1 base from V and 10 bases from J, with 5 bases in between. From germline, CDR1 is MNHEY and CDR2 SVGAGI. The CDR3 extends over 11 amino acids. The CDR3 nucleotides are TGTGCCAGCAGTTACTTCCGGGAGCAGTTCTTC. It encodes CASSYFREQFF.